This T cell receptor (beta chain) was identified during a study of siplizumab effects on memory and regulatory T cells. Remarks on this clone: Its antigen is not identified.

General study points: In controls, about a quarter of mappable alloreactive CD4+ clones were Treg-derived on average, versus about 64% with siplizumab. Naive T cells were seen as more diverse than memory cells and as major alloresponse contributors. A naive or memory phenotype could not be assigned to roughly 80-95% of the proliferating CD4+ or CD8+ clones.

Sequenced by immunoSEQ multiplex PCR; TCRdb stores in-frame clones only, minus some. Altogether over 90,000 clones are present, approximately 90% being singletons, with the ten largest covering roughly 1.1%. This clonotype originated in a human donor in good health. Sequencing used CD4+ T cells sorted from blood.

The CDR3 DNA sequence: TGTGCCAGCAGCAATAACAGGGGCGGCGGGGAGCTGTTTTTT. Protein: CASSNNRGGGELFF. The chain uses TRBV11-2 and TRBJ2-2, with TRBD1 matching over 7 bases. The germline V gene encodes CDR1 SGHAT and CDR2 FQNNGV. The CDR3 is 14 residues long. The junction had 7 bases not matched to a gene; V was cut back by 5 bases and J by 7 bases.